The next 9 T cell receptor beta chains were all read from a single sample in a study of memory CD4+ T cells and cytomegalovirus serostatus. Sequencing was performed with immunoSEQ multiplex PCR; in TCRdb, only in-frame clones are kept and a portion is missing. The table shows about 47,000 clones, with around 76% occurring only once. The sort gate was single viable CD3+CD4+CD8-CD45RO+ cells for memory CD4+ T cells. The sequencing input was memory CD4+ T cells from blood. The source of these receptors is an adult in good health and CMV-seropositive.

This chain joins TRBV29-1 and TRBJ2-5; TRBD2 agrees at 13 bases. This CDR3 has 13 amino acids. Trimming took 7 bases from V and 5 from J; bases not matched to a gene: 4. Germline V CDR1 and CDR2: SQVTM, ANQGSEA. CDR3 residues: CSGRLAGGETQYF. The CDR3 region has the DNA TGCAGCGGGCGACTAGCGGGGGGCGAGACCCAGTACTTC.

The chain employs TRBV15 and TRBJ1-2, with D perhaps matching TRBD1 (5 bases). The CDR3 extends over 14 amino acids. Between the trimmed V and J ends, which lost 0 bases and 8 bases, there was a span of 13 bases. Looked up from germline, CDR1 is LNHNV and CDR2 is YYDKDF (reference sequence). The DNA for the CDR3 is TGTGCCACCAGCAGAGACGGGGCATTCGGGGGCTACACCTTC. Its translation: CATSRDGAFGGYTF.

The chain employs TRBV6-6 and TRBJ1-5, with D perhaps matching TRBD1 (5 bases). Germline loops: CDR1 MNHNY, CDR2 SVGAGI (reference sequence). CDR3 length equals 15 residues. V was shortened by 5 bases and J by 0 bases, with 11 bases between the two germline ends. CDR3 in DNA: TGTGCCAGCAGTATCGACAGCTATAGCAATCAGCCCCAGCATTTT. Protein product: CASSIDSYSNQPQHF.

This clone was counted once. The CDR3 is CASSQAAERNQPQHF. The CDR3 DNA reads TGTGCCAGCAGCCAAGCCGCGGAGAGGAATCAGCCCCAGCATTTT. This chain links TRBV4-2 with TRBJ1-5, with D unclear. The CDR3 is 15 amino acids. V dropped 1 base and J dropped 4 bases, with 11 bases sitting between them. CDR1 and CDR2 (germline): LGHNA, YNFKEQ.

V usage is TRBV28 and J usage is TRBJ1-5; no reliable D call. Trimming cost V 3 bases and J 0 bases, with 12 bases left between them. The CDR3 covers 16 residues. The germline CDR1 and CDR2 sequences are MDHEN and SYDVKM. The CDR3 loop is CASSLNGDLSNQPQHF. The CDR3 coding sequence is TGTGCCAGCAGTTTGAACGGTGACCTTAGCAATCAGCCCCAGCATTTT.

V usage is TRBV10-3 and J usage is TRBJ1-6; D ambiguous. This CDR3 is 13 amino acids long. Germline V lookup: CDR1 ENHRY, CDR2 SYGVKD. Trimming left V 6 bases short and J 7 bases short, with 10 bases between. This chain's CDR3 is CAIRQAVNSPLHF. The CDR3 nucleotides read TGTGCCATCAGGCAGGCTGTCAATTCACCCCTCCACTTT.

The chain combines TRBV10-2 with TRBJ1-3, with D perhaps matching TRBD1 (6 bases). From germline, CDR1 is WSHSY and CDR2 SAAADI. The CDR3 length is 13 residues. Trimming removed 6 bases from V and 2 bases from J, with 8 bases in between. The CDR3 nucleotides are TGCGCCAGCAGGGACAGAGCTGGAAACACCATATATTTT. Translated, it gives CASRDRAGNTIYF.

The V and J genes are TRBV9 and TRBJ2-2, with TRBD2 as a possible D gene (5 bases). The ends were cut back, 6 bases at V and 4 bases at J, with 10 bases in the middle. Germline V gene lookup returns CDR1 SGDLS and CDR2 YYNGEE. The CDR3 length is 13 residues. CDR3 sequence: CASNAEGTGELFF. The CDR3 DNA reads TGTGCCAGCAACGCTGAGGGCACCGGGGAGCTGTTTTTT.

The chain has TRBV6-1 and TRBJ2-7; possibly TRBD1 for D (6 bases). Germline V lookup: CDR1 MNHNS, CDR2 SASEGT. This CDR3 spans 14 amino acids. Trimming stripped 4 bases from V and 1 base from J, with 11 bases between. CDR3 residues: CASSVRDISYEQYF. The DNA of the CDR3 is TGTGCCAGCAGTGTCCGGGACATTTCCTACGAGCAGTACTTC.